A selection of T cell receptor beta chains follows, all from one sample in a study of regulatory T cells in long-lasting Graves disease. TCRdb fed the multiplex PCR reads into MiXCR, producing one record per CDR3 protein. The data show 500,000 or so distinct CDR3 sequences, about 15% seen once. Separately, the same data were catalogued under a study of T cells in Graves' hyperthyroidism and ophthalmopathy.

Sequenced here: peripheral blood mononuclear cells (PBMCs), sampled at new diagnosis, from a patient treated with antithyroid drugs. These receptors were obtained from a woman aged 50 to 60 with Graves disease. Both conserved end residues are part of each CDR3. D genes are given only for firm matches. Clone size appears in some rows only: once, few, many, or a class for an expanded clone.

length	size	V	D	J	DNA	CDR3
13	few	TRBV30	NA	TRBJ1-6	TGTGCCTGGCAGGGGACCTATAATTCACCCCTCCACTTT	CAWQGTYNSPLHF
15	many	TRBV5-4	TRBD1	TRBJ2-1	TGTGCCAGCAGTCCCGGGACAGAATCCTACAATGAGCAGTTCTTC	CASSPGTESYNEQFF
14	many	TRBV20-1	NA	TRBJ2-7	TGCAGTGCTAGATCGGGCAGGGTTTCCTACGAGCAGTACTTC	CSARSGRVSYEQYF
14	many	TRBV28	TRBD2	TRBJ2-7	TGTGCCAGCAGCCTGGGACTAGCTGGTCACGAGCAGTACTTC	CASSLGLAGHEQYF
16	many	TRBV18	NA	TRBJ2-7	TGTGCCAGCTCACCTCGACAGACTAGAACAACCTACGAGCAGTACTTC	CASSPRQTRTTYEQYF
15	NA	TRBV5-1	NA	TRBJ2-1	TGCGCCAGCAGCTTGGAGGGCCGGGTATACAATGAGCAGTTCTTC	CASSLEGRVYNEQFF
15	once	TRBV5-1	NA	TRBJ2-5	TGCGCCAGCAACTCCGGGATTCCCGGAGGAGAGACCCAGTACTTC	CASNSGIPGGETQYF
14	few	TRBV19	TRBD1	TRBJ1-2	TGTGCCAGCACGATCCAGGGGGCGATGGGAGGCTACACCTTC	CASTIQGAMGGYTF
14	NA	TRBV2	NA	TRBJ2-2	TGTGCCAGCAGTGAGGCTAGCGTGACCGGGGAGCTGTTTTTT	CASSEASVTGELFF
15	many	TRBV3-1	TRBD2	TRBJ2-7	TGTGCCAGCAGCCAAGACAGCGGGAGTTCCTACGAGCAGTACTTC	CASSQDSGSSYEQYF
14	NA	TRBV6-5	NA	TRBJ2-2	TGTGCCAGCAGTTATTTAGGTTCCACCGGGGAGCTGTTTTTT	CASSYLGSTGELFF
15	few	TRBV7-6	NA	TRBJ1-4	TGTGCCAGCAGCTTGTCCAGGGCAACTAATGAAAAACTGTTTTTT	CASSLSRATNEKLFF
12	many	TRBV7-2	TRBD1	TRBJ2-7	TGTGCCAGCAGCGGGGACAGGTACGAGCAGTACTTC	CASSGDRYEQYF
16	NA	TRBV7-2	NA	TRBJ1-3	TGTGCCAGCAGCCCTCGGAGGGCAGGGCCAGGAAACACCATATATTTT	CASSPRRAGPGNTIYF
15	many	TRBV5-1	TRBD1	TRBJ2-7	TGCGCCAGCAGAGTGGGACAGGGTAGGTCCTACGAGCAGTACTTC	CASRVGQGRSYEQYF
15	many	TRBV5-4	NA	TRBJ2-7	TGTGCCAGCAGCTCAGGACAGAAAACCTCCTACGAGCAGTACTTC	CASSSGQKTSYEQYF
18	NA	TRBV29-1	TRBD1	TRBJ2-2	TGCAGCGTTGCTATTGGGGACAGGGGGCCTAAGAACACCGGGGAGCTGTTTTTT	CSVAIGDRGPKNTGELFF
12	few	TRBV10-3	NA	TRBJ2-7	TGTGCCATCAGTGAGCTCGAGAACGAGCAGTACTTC	CAISELENEQYF
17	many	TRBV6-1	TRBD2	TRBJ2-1	TGTGCCAGCAGTGTTGGGGGGCTGAGCGGGAGGGCCGTTGAGCAGTTCTTC	CASSVGGLSGRAVEQFF
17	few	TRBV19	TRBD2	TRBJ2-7	TGTGCCAGTACCCGGGGACTAGCGGGAGGAATATCCTACGAGCAGTACTTC	CASTRGLAGGISYEQYF
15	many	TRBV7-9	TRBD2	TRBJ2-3	TGTGCCAGCAGACGGACTAGCGGGAGGCGGGATACGCAGTATTTT	CASRRTSGRRDTQYF
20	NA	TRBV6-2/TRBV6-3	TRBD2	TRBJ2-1	TGTGCCAGCAGTTACACCTCCGGGACTAGCGGGAGACCTACCCTAAATGAGCAGTTCTTC	CASSYTSGTSGRPTLNEQFF
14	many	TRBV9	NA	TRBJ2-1	TGTGCCAGCAGCCCCCCAGGGCAGTCGGGTGAGCAGTTCTTC	CASSPPGQSGEQFF
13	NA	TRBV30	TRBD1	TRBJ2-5	TGTGCCTGGAGTGGAGGACAGGGCGAGACCCAGTACTTC	CAWSGGQGETQYF
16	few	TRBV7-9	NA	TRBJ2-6	TGTGCCAGCAGCGGAGGGTACCTAACTGGGGCCAACGTCCTGACTTTC	CASSGGYLTGANVLTF
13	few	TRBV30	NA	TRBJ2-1	TGTGCCTGGAGCAACGGACCGAACAATGAGCAGTTCTTC	CAWSNGPNNEQFF
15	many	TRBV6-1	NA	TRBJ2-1	TGTGCCAGCAGTGAAGTTTGGCTGTCCTACAATGAGCAGTTCTTC	CASSEVWLSYNEQFF
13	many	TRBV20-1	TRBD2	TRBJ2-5	TGCAGTGGGGTTCTAGCGGGGAGGGAGACCCAGTACTTC	CSGVLAGRETQYF
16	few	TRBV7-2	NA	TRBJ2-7	TGTGCCAGCAGCTTAGGCGGAGGGGGCATTTATTACGAGCAGTACTTC	CASSLGGGGIYYEQYF
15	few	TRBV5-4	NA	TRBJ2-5	TGTGCCAGCAGCTCAAGGACACAGTTTCAAGAGACCCAGTACTTC	CASSSRTQFQETQYF
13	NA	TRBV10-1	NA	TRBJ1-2	TGCGCCAGCAGTGAAGGGGCGGACTATGGCTACACCTTC	CASSEGADYGYTF
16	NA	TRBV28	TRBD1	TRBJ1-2	TGTGCCAGCAGTTTAAGCGGGACAGGGGGAGGATATGGCTACACCTTC	CASSLSGTGGGYGYTF
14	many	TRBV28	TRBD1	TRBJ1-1	TGTGCCAGCAGTAAACAGGGGGCGAACACTGAAGCTTTCTTT	CASSKQGANTEAFF